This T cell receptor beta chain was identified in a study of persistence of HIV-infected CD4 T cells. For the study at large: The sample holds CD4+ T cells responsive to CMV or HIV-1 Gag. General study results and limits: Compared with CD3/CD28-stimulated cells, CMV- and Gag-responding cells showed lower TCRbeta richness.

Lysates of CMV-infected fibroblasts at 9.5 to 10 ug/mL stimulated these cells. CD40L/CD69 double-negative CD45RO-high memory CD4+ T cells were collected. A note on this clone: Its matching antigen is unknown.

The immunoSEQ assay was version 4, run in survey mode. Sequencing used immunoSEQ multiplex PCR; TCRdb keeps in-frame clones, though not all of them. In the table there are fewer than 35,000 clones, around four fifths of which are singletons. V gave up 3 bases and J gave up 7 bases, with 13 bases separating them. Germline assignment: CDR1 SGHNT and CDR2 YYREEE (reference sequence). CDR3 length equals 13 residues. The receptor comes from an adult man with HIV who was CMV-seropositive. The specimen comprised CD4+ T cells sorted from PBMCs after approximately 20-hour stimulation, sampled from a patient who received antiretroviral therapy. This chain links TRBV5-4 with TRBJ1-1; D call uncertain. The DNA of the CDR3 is TGTGCCAGCAGCTCGGATGCGGTTGGTGAAGCTTTCTTT. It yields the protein CASSSDAVGEAFF.